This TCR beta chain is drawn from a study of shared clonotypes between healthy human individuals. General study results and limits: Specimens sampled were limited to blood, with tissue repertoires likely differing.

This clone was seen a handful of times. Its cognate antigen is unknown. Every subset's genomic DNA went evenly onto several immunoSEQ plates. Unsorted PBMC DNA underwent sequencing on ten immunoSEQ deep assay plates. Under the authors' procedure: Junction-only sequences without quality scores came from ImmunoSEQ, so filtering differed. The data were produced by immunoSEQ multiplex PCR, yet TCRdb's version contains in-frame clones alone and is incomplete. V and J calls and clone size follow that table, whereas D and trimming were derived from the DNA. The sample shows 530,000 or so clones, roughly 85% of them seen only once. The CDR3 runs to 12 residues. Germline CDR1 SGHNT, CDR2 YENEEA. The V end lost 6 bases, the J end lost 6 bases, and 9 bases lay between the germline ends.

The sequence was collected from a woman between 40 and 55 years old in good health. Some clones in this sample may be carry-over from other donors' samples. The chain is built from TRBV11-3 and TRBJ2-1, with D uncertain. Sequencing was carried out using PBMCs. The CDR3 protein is CASSSQTNEQFF. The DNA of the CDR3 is TGTGCCAGCAGTAGCCAAACCAATGAGCAGTTCTTC.